Following are 8 T cell receptor beta chains from one sample sequenced in a study of Tregs in tolerant kidney transplant recipients. Clones were sequenced by immunoSEQ multiplex PCR, and TCRdb holds only the in-frame ones, with some missing. The table records just under 65,000 clones, 95% to 98% of them present only once. This material consisted of Tregs from blood, taken before the transplant. All receptors come from a human donor who received a combined kidney and bone marrow transplant.

V gene TRBV7-2 combines with J gene TRBJ1-1; 10 bases fit TRBD1. CDR1 and CDR2 (germline): SGHTA, FQGNSA. This CDR3 is 15 amino acids long. J lost 4 bases, V lost 4 bases, and 6 bases had no gene match. The CDR3 DNA is TGTGCCAGCAGCTCTCGACAGGGGGCGGTCACTGAAGCTTTCTTT. This encodes CASSSRQGAVTEAFF.

The J gene is TRBJ1-1, the V gene TRBV7-2; no clear D gene. Germline V gene sequence: CDR1 SGHTA, CDR2 FQGNSA. This CDR3 comprises 12 residues. V gave up 5 bases and J gave up 5 bases, with 9 bases separating them. The CDR3 loop reads CASSGRGTEAFF. CDR3 nucleotides: TGTGCCAGCAGCGGACGGGGAACTGAAGCTTTCTTT.

V usage is TRBV2 and J usage is TRBJ1-2; TRBD1 aligns across 9 bases. V lost 8 bases and J lost 5; bases outside the gene matches: 9. The CDR3 sequence is 14 residues long. Looked up from germline, CDR1 is SNHLY and CDR2 is FYNNEI. CDR3 region: CASQRGQGRYGYTF. In DNA, the CDR3 is TGTGCCAGCCAGAGGGGACAGGGCCGATATGGCTACACCTTC.

The chain combines TRBV7-2 with TRBJ2-2, with D perhaps TRBD2 (6 bases). The CDR3 spans 18 residues. Germline-derived CDR1 and CDR2 are SGHTA and FQGNSA. Trimming shortened V by 4 bases and J by 7 bases, and 25 bases separated the two germline ends. The CDR3 bases are TGTGCCAGCAGCTCCCTCCGGTGGCGGGGTAATCATAACGGGGAGCTGTTTTTT. This sequence encodes CASSSLRWRGNHNGELFF.

The V and J genes are TRBV4-3 and TRBJ2-7; 9 bases match TRBD2. Germline trimming cut 3 bases from V and 4 bases from J; bases unmatched to any gene: 7. The V gene's germline CDR1 is LGHNA and CDR2 YSLEER. The CDR3 totals 15 residues. CDR3 DNA: TGCGCCAGCAGCCAGGGGGCTAGCGGGGTATACGAGCAGTACTTC. Its translation: CASSQGASGVYEQYF.

The CDR3 sequence is CASRDRRLTEAFF. For the CDR3, the DNA is TGTGCCAGCAGGGACAGGAGGTTAACTGAAGCTTTCTTT. The chain links TRBV25-1 to TRBJ1-1; 7 nucleotides agree with TRBD1. This CDR3 has 13 residues. CDR1 is MGHDK and CDR2 is SYGVNS in the germline V gene. The V and J ends lost 6 bases and 5 bases, in that order; junction bases with no gene match: 6.

The CDR3, as DNA: TGCGCCAGCAGCTTGTGGACAGGGACCTACGAGCAGTACTTC. This translates into CASSLWTGTYEQYF. The chain couples TRBV5-1 to TRBJ2-7; 8 bases are a match to TRBD1. Germline V gene data show CDR1 as SGHRS and CDR2 as YFSETQ. CDR3 length: 14 residues. V trimming: 1 base; J trimming: 2 bases; junction bases outside the gene matches: 2.

The chain uses TRBV4-2 and TRBJ2-5; 8 bases fit TRBD2. The V segment lost 1 base and the J segment 5 bases; nucleotides outside the gene matches: 6. CDR3 length: 15 residues. Germline-derived CDR1 and CDR2 are LGHNA and YNFKEQ. CDR3 nucleotide sequence: TGTGCCAGCAGCCAAGCCGCCCGGGGGGGCGAGACCCAGTACTTC. Translating gives CASSQAARGGETQYF.